This T cell receptor beta chain stems from a study of shared clonotypes between healthy human individuals. General study results and limits: The study generally estimated greater richness for naive than memory subsets.

The assay used deep level. TCRdb keeps only in-frame clones here, not all; method: immunoSEQ multiplex PCR. The top ten clones hold over 0.12% of a sample with millions of clones, approximately 92% of them seen once. In the case of this clone: Its antigen is unidentified.

Germline V gives CDR1 SEHNR, CDR2 FQNEAQ (reference sequence). V was clipped by 4 bases and J by 7 bases; unmatched bases: 6. The CDR3 runs to 14 residues. The rearrangement uses TRBV7-9 and TRBJ2-1, with 8 bases identical to TRBD1. Sequences were obtained from naive CD4+ T cells sorted from blood. Indicated subset: CD45RA+ positively selected. The receptor was isolated from a man aged 18 to 29 in good health. DNA of the CDR3: TGTGCCAGCAGCTCGAGGACAGGGAGGAATGAGCAGTTCTTC. It specifies CASSSRTGRNEQFF.